These 19 T cell receptor beta chains were sequenced from one sample in a study of Ad26.COV2.S vaccination and SARS-CoV-2 variants. Only in-frame clones appear in the TCRdb table, and some are missing; sequencing was by immunoSEQ multiplex PCR. The profile shows about 350,000 clones, approximately 84% of them singletons. As for treatment: 15 to 20 received Ad26.COV2.S at low or high dose, single or two shots; about 5 received placebo; per-sample allocation not given. Material that was analyzed had been drawn on day 63 after the first vaccine or placebo injection. The sample consisted of peripheral blood, taken in a trial of Ad26.COV2.S vaccine versus placebo. The receptors were gathered from a person aged 18 to 59 who received the Ad26.COV2.S COVID-19 vaccine or a placebo.

The rearrangement links TRBV6-9 to TRBJ1-2; D may be TRBD1 (6 bases). The germline V gene encodes CDR1 MNHGY and CDR2 SVAAGI. The CDR3 spans 14 residues. The germline V and J ends were trimmed by 2 bases and 4 bases, with 11 bases remaining between them. The CDR3 region is CASSYVGGLYGYTF. As DNA, the CDR3 is TGTGCCAGCAGTTATGTTGGGGGGCTCTATGGCTACACCTTC.

The V and J genes are TRBV19 and TRBJ1-2, with D maybe TRBD1 (5 bases). Trimming shortened V by 3 bases and J by 8 bases, and 16 bases separated the two germline ends. Germline CDR1 LNHDA, CDR2 SQIVND (reference sequence). CDR3 length: 14 amino acids. The CDR3 nucleotides read TGTGCCAGTAGTATTGCCGAGGGGCTCTACGGCTACACCTTC. Its protein product is CASSIAEGLYGYTF.

The rearrangement links TRBV6-6 to TRBJ1-2; maybe TRBD1 (6 bases). The CDR3 is 13 amino acids. V was trimmed by 4 bases and J by 7 bases, leaving 13 bases between them. Germline CDR1 and CDR2: MNHNY and SVGAGI (reference sequence). DNA for the CDR3: TGTGCCAGCAGTTCAGGGGCCGTGAGTGGCTACACCTTC. Its translation: CASSSGAVSGYTF.

The chain has TRBV19 and TRBJ1-6; D remains unclear. Looked up from germline, CDR1 is LNHDA and CDR2 is SQIVND (reference sequence). CDR3 length: 11 residues. V was clipped by 9 bases and J by 7 bases, with 7 bases between them. CDR3 region: CASRGNSPLHF. The CDR3 region has the DNA TGTGCCAGCCGTGGAAATTCACCCCTCCACTTT.

The rearrangement links TRBV7-2 to TRBJ1-4; perhaps TRBD1 as D (6 bases). The CDR3 covers 16 residues. Deletions cut 1 base from V and 7 bases from J, with 16 bases between. CDR1 SGHTA and CDR2 FQGNSA come from the germline V gene. The chain's CDR3 is CASSLGFLGGSEKLFF. The CDR3 DNA follows: TGTGCCAGCAGCTTAGGATTTTTAGGGGGGAGTGAAAAACTGTTTTTT.

This clone was detected only once. The chain uses TRBV29-1 and TRBJ2-5; D might be TRBD1 (6 bases). The CDR3 is made up of 13 amino acids. CDR1 SQVTM and CDR2 ANQGSEA come from the germline V gene. The ends were cut back, 5 bases at V and 4 bases at J, with 14 bases in the middle. The CDR3 spells CSVRQGRSETQYF. CDR3 DNA sequence: TGCAGCGTTCGGCAGGGGCGATCAGAGACCCAGTACTTC. Full variable domain (missing parts from reference TRBV29-1 and TRBJ2-5): SAVISQKPSRDICQRGTSLTIQCQVDSQVTMMFWYRQQPGQSLTLIATANQGSEATYESGFVIDKFPISRPNLTFSTLTVSNMSPEDSSIYLCSVRQGRSETQYFGPGTRLLVL.

The V and J genes are TRBV5-8 and TRBJ2-3; TRBD2 agrees at 11 bases. The J segment lost 5 bases and the V segment lost 0 bases, leaving 5 bases of the junction unmatched. The germline gives CDR1 SGHTS, CDR2 YDEGEE. This CDR3 comprises 16 residues. The DNA of the CDR3 is TGTGCCAGCAGCTTGGAGGTAGCGGGGGGGATAGATACGCAGTATTTT. Its translation is CASSLEVAGGIDTQYF.

The J gene is TRBJ2-7, the V gene TRBV6-5; D could derive from TRBD1 or TRBD2 (5 bases each). The CDR3 is 13 residues long. V was cut by 7 bases and J by 2 bases, with 12 bases left in between. Germline CDR1 reads MNHEY; CDR2 reads SVGAGI. The CDR3 region is CASNSGSPYEQYF. The CDR3 DNA is TGTGCCAGCAATTCAGGGAGCCCCTACGAGCAGTACTTC.

V is TRBV7-9 and J is TRBJ2-7, with D maybe TRBD1 (6 bases). CDR3 length: 16 amino acids. The V gene's germline CDR1 is SEHNR and CDR2 FQNEAQ (reference sequence). V lost 5 bases and J 3 bases, leaving 20 bases between the germline ends. The CDR3 nucleotides are TGTGCCAGCAGCCCAGGGCGGACAGTAGGCTACTACGAGCAGTACTTC. This gives the protein CASSPGRTVGYYEQYF.

Only one count was recorded for this clone. This chain links TRBV6-6 with TRBJ2-5; possible D gene TRBD1, 5 bases. Germline CDR1 and CDR2: MNHNY and SVGAGI (reference sequence). Trimming left V 0 bases short and J 5 bases short, with 13 bases between. The CDR3 sequence is 15 residues long. In DNA, the CDR3 is TGTGCCAGCAGTTACTCGGGGCAGGGTCGGGAGACCCAGTACTTC. This gives the protein CASSYSGQGRETQYF.

The chain is built from TRBV2 and TRBJ1-3; D gene uncertain. The CDR3 covers 15 residues. Per the germline V gene, CDR1 is SNHLY and CDR2 is FYNNEI. With 1 base removed from V and 3 bases from J, the gap between germline ends came to 10 bases. The CDR3 coding sequence is TGTGCCAGCAGTGAAGAAGGCAGTCTTGGAAACACCATATATTTT. Translated: CASSEEGSLGNTIYF.

The chain has TRBV10-3 and TRBJ1-2; possible D gene TRBD1, 5 bases. The CDR3 is 12 amino acids. Trimming removed 9 bases at V and 8 bases at J, with 16 bases between. The germline CDR1 and CDR2 sequences are ENHRY and SYGVKD. This CDR3 is CAMLGPPGGYTF. CDR3 nucleotides: TGTGCCATGCTGGGACCGCCTGGCGGCTACACCTTC.

This clone appeared a few times. Other DNA sequences in this specimen translate into the identical CDR3. CDR3 region: CAISRQGQTYEQYF. Written as DNA, the CDR3 is TGTGCCATCAGTCGACAGGGCCAGACCTACGAGCAGTACTTC. The chain links TRBV10-3 to TRBJ2-7; 7 bases line up with TRBD1. Germline trimming cut 5 bases from V and 2 bases from J; bases unmatched to any gene: 6. This CDR3 is 14 amino acids long. CDR1 and CDR2 from the germline V gene are ENHRY and SYGVKD.

The chain recombines TRBV5-1 with TRBJ2-1; D might be TRBD1 (5 bases). V shed 3 bases and J shed 8 bases, with 12 bases lying between them. From germline, CDR1 is SGHRS and CDR2 YFSETQ. The CDR3 is made up of 13 amino acids. CDR3 region: CASSSHQGYEQFF. The CDR3 DNA reads TGCGCCAGCAGCTCCCATCAGGGCTATGAGCAGTTCTTC.

The CDR3 DNA follows: TGTGCCAGCAGCGTAGGGGACAGTCCTTTGAGCGAGCAGTACTTC. Its translation is CASSVGDSPLSEQYF. The chain has TRBV5-6 and TRBJ2-7, with 7 bases lining up with TRBD1. The CDR3 length is 15 residues. The V gene end was trimmed by 4 bases and the J gene end by 6 bases; junction bases not matched to a gene: 13. Germline V gives CDR1 SGHDT, CDR2 YYEEEE.

The rearrangement joins TRBV3-1 (or the pseudogene TRBV3-2) to TRBJ1-5; weak D call: TRBD1 (6 bases). Trimming removed 3 bases from V and 5 bases from J, with 20 bases in between. Germline CDR1 reads LGHDT; CDR2 reads YNNKEL (reference sequence). The CDR3 covers 17 residues. The CDR3 region has the DNA TGTGCCAGCAGCCACCGAGCGACCGGACAGAACGATCAGCCCCAGCATTTT. It yields the protein CASSHRATGQNDQPQHF.

This clone was seen a single time. The rearrangement joins TRBV14 to TRBJ2-7; tentatively, D is TRBD2 (5 bases). V lost 4 bases and J lost 4, with 11 bases in between. Germline values: CDR1 SGHDN, CDR2 FVKESK. This CDR3 region has 13 residues. CDR3 bases: TGTGCCAGCAGCCCCACTAGATCTTACGAGCAGTACTTC. It encodes CASSPTRSYEQYF. Full variable domain (remainder filled in from reference TRBV14 and TRBJ2-7): EAGVTQFPSHSVIEKGQTVTLRCDPISGHDNLYWYRRVMGKEIKFLLHFVKESKQDESGMPNNRFLAERTGGTYSTLKVQPAELEDSGVYFCASSPTRSYEQYFGPGTRLTVT.

This clone was seen a handful of times. The chain couples TRBV9 to TRBJ2-4; possibly TRBD1 or TRBD2 for D (5 bases each). Germline V gene data show CDR1 as SGDLS and CDR2 as YYNGEE. Trimming removed 4 bases from V and 1 base from J, with 18 bases in between. The CDR3 sequence is 17 residues long. Here the CDR3 DNA reads TGTGCCAGCAGCATCGACAGAGGGCCGGGGGCCAAAAACATTCAGTACTTC. This encodes CASSIDRGPGAKNIQYF.

This clone was seen only a few times. CDR3 in amino acids: CAWSPGSNQPQHF. CDR3 coding DNA: TGTGCCTGGAGTCCGGGCTCCAATCAGCCCCAGCATTTT. The rearrangement joins TRBV30 to TRBJ1-5; D gene ambiguous. V was trimmed by 2 bases and J by 3 bases, leaving 8 bases between them. The CDR3 has 13 amino acids. In germline, CDR1 is GTSNPN, CDR2 SVGIG (reference sequence).